The table lists the clone carrying this TCR beta chain with a few counts. Antigen: not known. These data originate in a study of healthy donors' naive CD4 and CD8 T cells. Study-wide points: Negatively charged CDR3s marked CD8+ lineage; positively charged CDR3s marked CD4+ lineage. Bulk sequencing left alpha and beta chains unpaired. Roughly 13% of CD4/CD8 propensity variance appeared explained by V, J and CDR3 charge.

V lost 6 bases, J lost 4 bases, and 18 bases lay in between. Germline V gene sequence: CDR1 MNHEY, CDR2 SMNVEV (reference sequence). The CDR3 has 15 residues. Each TCR library used around 0.5 ug of total RNA and a linear amplification protocol. TCRdb reprocessed the reads with MiXCR, giving one entry per CDR3 protein. The table includes roughly 200,000 distinct CDR3 sequences, 65% to 75% detected once. The V gene is TRBV27, the J gene TRBJ1-2; TRBD1 might be the D (6 bases). Sequencing used naive CD4+ and CD8+ T cells sorted from blood, pooled from several donors. The origin of this receptor is a pool of human donors in good health; the sample pools cells from several healthy donors. CDR3 amino acids: CASSITGGQRYGYTF. CDR3 DNA: TGTGCCAGCAGCATAACGGGGGGACAACGCTATGGCTACACCTTC.